The rows below give T cell receptor beta chains drawn from one sample of a study of graft-versus-host responses after intestinal transplantation. TCRdb keeps only in-frame clones here, not all; method: immunoSEQ multiplex PCR. The sample records 95,000 to 150,000 clones, roughly 91% being singletons. No antigen has been identified for these receptors. The material sequenced was unstimulated CD4+ T cells sorted from spleen or lymph node cells, taken before intestinal transplant. These receptors came from a human donor who received an intestinal transplant. Both conserved end residues are part of each CDR3. The D gene is left open where the match is weak. For some rows the clone size is stated as once, few or many, or as a class when expanded; others skip it.

J	D	size	V	DNA	CDR3
TRBJ2-3	TRBD2	-	TRBV19	TGTGCCAGTAGTATGAGAATAGCGGGAGCAGATACGCAGTATTTT	CASSMRIAGADTQYF
TRBJ2-7	-	-	TRBV11-3	TGTGCCAGCAGCCCCGGGTTGCCCTACGAGCAGTACTTC	CASSPGLPYEQYF
TRBJ1-4	-	-	TRBV5-1	TGCGCCAGCAGCCTGGACAGCCCTAATGAAAAACTGTTTTTT	CASSLDSPNEKLFF
TRBJ2-1	-	-	TRBV10-3	TGTGCCATCAGTGAGTCGGGCGGAGGGCAACAGTTCTTC	CAISESGGGQQFF
TRBJ1-2	-	-	TRBV9	TGTGCCAGCAGCGTAGACACATCTAACTATGGCTACACCTTC	CASSVDTSNYGYTF
TRBJ2-1	-	-	TRBV28	TGTGCCAGCAGTTTTGGCGGTCGCTCCTACAATGAGCAGTTCTTC	CASSFGGRSYNEQFF
TRBJ2-3	-	-	TRBV23-1	TGCGCCAGCATCTCGCAGGGCCGCACAGATACGCAGTATTTT	CASISQGRTDTQYF
TRBJ1-5	-	-	TRBV7-9	TGTGCCAGCAGCCCTGATAGCAATCAGCCCCAGCATTTT	CASSPDSNQPQHF
TRBJ2-3	TRBD2	few	TRBV11-2	TGTGCCAGCAGCTTAAGAAGAGCGGGAAGCACAGATACGCAGTATTTT	CASSLRRAGSTDTQYF
TRBJ1-3	-	-	TRBV11-2	TGTGCCAGCAGCTACCGTTATGGGGGGGGACCTCCTGGAAACACCATATATTTT	CASSYRYGGGPPGNTIYF
TRBJ1-1	-	-	TRBV7-3	TGTGCCAGCAGCTTACGGGTTGACACTGAAGCTTTCTTT	CASSLRVDTEAFF
TRBJ2-7	TRBD1	-	TRBV6-6	TGTGCCAGCAGAGCAGACAGGGGGCCATCCTACGAGCAGTACTTC	CASRADRGPSYEQYF
TRBJ1-2	-	-	TRBV7-9	TGTGCCAGCAGCTTAGTTCAGTCTAACTATGGCTACACCTTC	CASSLVQSNYGYTF
TRBJ2-4	TRBD1	-	TRBV28	TGTGCCAGCAGTTTATGGGAAGGGACAGGGTCAAACATTCAGTACTTC	CASSLWEGTGSNIQYF
TRBJ2-1	-	-	TRBV4-1	TGCGCCAGCAGTCAAGAGAGATACAATGAGCAGTTCTTC	CASSQERYNEQFF
TRBJ2-5	-	-	TRBV9	TGTGCCAGCAGCTCTCGGAGAGGGAACCAAGAGACCCAGTACTTC	CASSSRRGNQETQYF
TRBJ2-1	-	-	TRBV6-6	TGTGCCAGCAGCCCCTTTTCCTTCTCGGCCTACAATGAGCAGTTCTTC	CASSPFSFSAYNEQFF
TRBJ1-6	-	-	TRBV19	TGTGCCAGTAGTAGACAGTTGGGGGATTCACCCCTCCACTTT	CASSRQLGDSPLHF
TRBJ2-1	-	-	TRBV20-1	TGCAGTGCGGACAGCTACAATGAGCAGTTCTTC	CSADSYNEQFF
TRBJ2-1	TRBD1	-	TRBV16	TGTGCCAGCAGCCAAGCAGGACAGGGTAGCCACAATGAGCAGTTCTTC	CASSQAGQGSHNEQFF
TRBJ1-5	-	-	TRBV10-3	TGTGCCATCAGTGAGTCGCGTCAGCCCCAGCATTTT	CAISESRQPQHF
TRBJ2-7	-	-	TRBV19	TGTGCCAGTAGTATAGACCTTTTTGGGAGTCCCCTCTACGAGCAGTACTTC	CASSIDLFGSPLYEQYF
TRBJ2-7	TRBD1	few	TRBV6-5	TGTGCCAGCAGTTACGGACAGGCGGGCCCTTACGAGCAGTACTTC	CASSYGQAGPYEQYF
TRBJ2-7	-	-	TRBV20-1	TGCAGTGCTAGTGGGGAGTACGAGCAGTACTTC	CSASGEYEQYF
TRBJ2-3	-	-	TRBV30	TGTGCCTGGAGTGCCGGGATGCACACAGATACGCAGTATTTT	CAWSAGMHTDTQYF
TRBJ1-2	TRBD1	-	TRBV5-1	TGCGCCAGCAGCGTGGGAACCGGGACAGGGAGATTGACTGGCTACACCTTC	CASSVGTGTGRLTGYTF
TRBJ1-1	-	-	TRBV6-1	TGTGCCAGCAGTGGGGGGGCAGGGAAGCGATTAGGGGCTTTCTTT	CASSGGAGKRLGAFF
TRBJ2-7	-	-	TRBV27	TGTGCCAGCAGTTTACGGGGTTTTAGAGTGCCTCGGAGCTCCTACGAGCAGTACTTC	CASSLRGFRVPRSSYEQYF
TRBJ2-7	TRBD1	-	TRBV19	TGTGCCAGTAGGCGGACAGGGGCCTACGAGCAGTACTTC	CASRRTGAYEQYF
TRBJ2-7	TRBD2	-	TRBV29-1	TGCAGCGTTGGAAGGGGCGGGAGTGGGTACGAGCAGTACTTC	CSVGRGGSGYEQYF
TRBJ2-2	-	-	TRBV7-7	TGTGCTAGCAGCTGGGGGTTGTCCGGGGAGCTGTTTTTT	CASSWGLSGELFF
TRBJ1-2	-	-	TRBV28	TGTGCCAGCAGTTGGAGAGGGAAGGGCTATGGCTACACCTTC	CASSWRGKGYGYTF
TRBJ2-1	-	-	TRBV11-2	TGTGCCAGCAGTCAGGGGGGGAGCTCCTACAATGAGCAGTTCTTC	CASSQGGSSYNEQFF
TRBJ2-7	TRBD2	-	TRBV27	TGTGCCAGCACCCGGCTAGCGGGAGACCCCGAGCAGTACTTC	CASTRLAGDPEQYF
TRBJ2-7	-	-	TRBV15	TGTGCCACCAGCAGAGATCACAGTTCCTACGAGCAGTACTTC	CATSRDHSSYEQYF
TRBJ1-2	-	once	TRBV4-1	TGCGCCAGCAGCCAAGATGCAAACGGAATGAACTATGGCTACACCTTC	CASSQDANGMNYGYTF
TRBJ2-7	-	-	TRBV20-1	TGCAGTGCTAGAGAATACGAGCAGTACTTC	CSAREYEQYF
TRBJ1-2	-	-	TRBV6-5	TGTGCCAGCAGTGAAACAGGGTTGGGCGGCTACACCTTC	CASSETGLGGYTF
TRBJ2-1	TRBD1	-	TRBV10-3	TGTGCCATCAGTGAGTCTGGCAGGGGGCGCAGGGAGCCCTCCTACAATGAGCAGTTCTTC	CAISESGRGRREPSYNEQFF
TRBJ1-1	-	-	TRBV5-4	TGTGCCAGCAGCTTGGGCGGGTACTCAGCTTTCTTT	CASSLGGYSAFF
TRBJ1-1	-	-	TRBV2	TGTGCCAGCATTGCGGGAACTAACACTGAAGCTTTCTTT	CASIAGTNTEAFF
TRBJ2-7	-	-	TRBV11-3	TGTGCCAGCAGCGGCCCTCCGGGGGAGCAGTACTTC	CASSGPPGEQYF
TRBJ1-2	-	-	TRBV6-5	TGTGCCAGCAGTGAGACAGCGAGGAGGGCTGGCTACACCTTC	CASSETARRAGYTF
TRBJ2-5	-	-	TRBV5-1	TGCGCCAGCAGCTTGGAGAGGGCAGAAGAGACCCAGTACTTC	CASSLERAEETQYF
TRBJ2-2	TRBD1	-	TRBV6-5	TGTGCCAGCAGCCATGGGACAGTTAACACCGGGGAGCTGTTTTTT	CASSHGTVNTGELFF
TRBJ1-1	-	once	TRBV7-9	TGTGCCAGCAGCAAACGGAAAGGGGACACTGAAGCTTTCTTT	CASSKRKGDTEAFF
TRBJ2-1	-	-	TRBV28	TGTGCCAGCAGTTTACTAGGCACTGAGCAGTTCTTC	CASSLLGTEQFF
TRBJ2-5	TRBD2	-	TRBV6-5	TGTGCCAGCAGGGGACTAGCGAGCCAAGAGACCCAGTACTTC	CASRGLASQETQYF
TRBJ2-2	-	-	TRBV30	TGTGCCTGGAACCCCGCGAACACCGGGGAGCTGTTTTTT	CAWNPANTGELFF
TRBJ2-7	-	-	TRBV28	TGTGCCAGCAGTTCGCCAACAGGAACCTACGAGCAGTACTTC	CASSSPTGTYEQYF
TRBJ1-2	-	-	TRBV18	TGTGCCAGCTCACCTCCTAAGGGGCCCCAGGGCTACACCTTC	CASSPPKGPQGYTF
TRBJ2-7	-	-	TRBV27	TGTGCCAGCAGTTTTCGGGAAACTTACGAGCAGTACTTC	CASSFRETYEQYF